The 20 T cell receptor beta chains listed next were all sequenced from one sample in a study of technical replicates of blood from several donors. This table comes from immunoSEQ multiplex PCR, and its TCRdb copy is limited to in-frame clones, with some not included. The table lists roughly 82,000 clones, roughly 95% of them singletons. Source material: T cells isolated from PBMCs. These receptors were collected from a human donor in good health.

The chain has TRBV7-6 and TRBJ1-1; TRBD1 agrees at 9 bases. There are 18 residues in the CDR3. Germline CDR1 and CDR2: SGHVS and FNYEAQ. V shed 1 base and J 2 bases; nucleotides not matched to a gene: 11. The CDR3 bases are TGTGCCAGCAGCTTAGTTACAGGGGGCTTTAAACTTAACACTGAAGCTTTCTTT. This translates into CASSLVTGGFKLNTEAFF. Based on the CDR3 plus reference TRBV7-6 and TRBJ1-1, the full variable domain is GAGVSQSPRYKVTKRGQDVALRCDPISGHVSLYWYRQALGQGPEFLTYFNYEAQQDKSGLPNDRFSAERPEGSISTLTIQRTEQRDSAMYRCASSLVTGGFKLNTEAFFGQGTRLTVV.

The chain has TRBV5-1 and TRBJ1-4, with D unresolved. Germline V gene data show CDR1 as SGHRS and CDR2 as YFSETQ. V dropped 4 bases and J dropped 7 bases, with 11 bases sitting between them. CDR3 length equals 13 residues. The CDR3 DNA is TGCGCCAGCAGCCCAACAGCCGGTGAAAAACTGTTTTTT. As protein: CASSPTAGEKLFF.

Remarks on this clone: Compared with germline, one end of the junction differs, possibly owing to a read error. This chain uses TRBV11-2 with TRBJ2-1; 11 positions agree with TRBD1. The germline V gene encodes CDR1 SGHAT and CDR2 FQNNGV. This CDR3 region has 12 residues. The CDR3 DNA reads TGTGCCAGCAGCTTTAACCGGGACAGGGGGGTCTTC. It is translated as CASSFNRDRGVF.

The chain carries TRBV15 and TRBJ2-7, with 9 bases fitting TRBD1. The CDR3 has 15 amino acids. V shed 2 bases and J 5 bases; nucleotides not matched to a gene: 7. The germline CDR1 and CDR2 sequences are LNHNV and YYDKDF (reference sequence). Here the CDR3 reads CATSRSRDRDHEQYF. The DNA for the CDR3 is TGTGCCACCAGCAGATCCCGGGACAGGGACCACGAGCAGTACTTC.

The chain is built from TRBV6-5 and TRBJ1-5; tentative D call: TRBD1 (5 bases). This CDR3 is built from 13 residues. Germline lookup yields CDR1 MNHEY and CDR2 SVGAGI. The V end lost 2 bases, the J end lost 4 bases, and 6 bases lay between the germline ends. The CDR3 DNA reads TGTGCCAGCAGTTACGACAGAAATCAGCCCCAGCATTTT. As protein: CASSYDRNQPQHF.

The chain combines TRBV2 with TRBJ1-1; D not resolved. Germline loops: CDR1 SNHLY, CDR2 FYNNEI. V lost 5 bases to trimming and J lost 0 bases, with 10 bases between them. The CDR3 runs to 14 residues. The CDR3 sequence: CASSFENLNTEAFF. Written as DNA, the CDR3 is TGTGCCAGCAGTTTCGAGAACCTGAACACTGAAGCTTTCTTT.

The rearrangement links TRBV11-2 to TRBJ2-3, with TRBD2 matching over 8 bases. V was pared by 4 bases and J by 2 bases, with 5 bases of the junction left unmatched. This CDR3 spans 15 amino acids. The germline gives CDR1 SGHAT, CDR2 FQNNGV. The CDR3 spells CASSWLAGPTDTQYF. In nucleotides, the CDR3 is TGTGCCAGCAGCTGGTTAGCGGGACCCACAGATACGCAGTATTTT.

V gene TRBV6-1 combines with J gene TRBJ1-3; D gene ambiguous. V lost 2 bases, J lost 4 bases, and 12 bases lay in between. CDR3 length: 15 amino acids. Germline lookup yields CDR1 MNHNS and CDR2 SASEGT. This CDR3 is CASSEMRETGNTIYF. The CDR3 bases are TGTGCCAGCAGTGAAATGAGGGAGACGGGAAACACCATATATTTT.

The CDR3, as DNA: TGCAGCGTTGAGGGCCAGGGGTATGGCTACACCTTC. Amino acid sequence: CSVEGQGYGYTF. This chain joins TRBV29-1 and TRBJ1-2; TRBD1 is a possible D gene (6 bases). V gave up 3 bases and J gave up 5 bases, with 10 bases separating them. This CDR3 contains 12 residues. Germline V CDR1 and CDR2: SQVTM, ANQGSEA.

The chain combines TRBV5-6 with TRBJ2-3; 7 nucleotides agree with TRBD1. The CDR3 totals 14 residues. Per germline, CDR1 SGHDT and CDR2 YYEEEE. V trimming: 5 bases; J trimming: 4 bases; junction bases outside the gene matches: 7. In DNA, the CDR3 is TGTGCCAGCAGTCGTAACAGGGGTTCAGATACGCAGTATTTT. This codes for CASSRNRGSDTQYF.

This chain links TRBV30 with TRBJ2-2; D unresolved. V lost 1 base and J lost 3, with 15 bases in between. The germline gives CDR1 GTSNPN, CDR2 SVGIG (reference sequence). The CDR3 has 16 amino acids. The CDR3 DNA follows: TGTGCCTGGAGTGAAGCGATCCCTCTATACACCGGGGAGCTGTTTTTT. The encoded protein is CAWSEAIPLYTGELFF.

The rearrangement uses TRBV5-4 and TRBJ2-1; 8 bases are a match to TRBD2. In germline, CDR1 is SGHNT, CDR2 YYREEE (reference sequence). CDR3 length: 15 amino acids. V was pared by 4 bases and J by 8 bases, with 11 bases of the junction left unmatched. The CDR3 DNA reads TGTGCCAGCAGCCCCGGGGGGGAGGGGTACCATGAGCAGTTCTTC. Translating it yields CASSPGGEGYHEQFF.

J is TRBJ1-4 and V is TRBV7-9, with 8 nucleotides matching TRBD1. The germline gives CDR1 SEHNR, CDR2 FQNEAQ (reference sequence). V gave up 5 bases and J gave up 6 bases; unmatched junction bases: 2. There are 13 residues in the CDR3. The CDR3 sequence is CASSGQGDEKLFF. CDR3 nucleotide sequence: TGTGCCAGCAGCGGACAGGGAGATGAAAAACTGTTTTTT.

This chain joins TRBV5-4 and TRBJ2-2, with 8 bases identical to TRBD2. The ends lost 1 base at V and 1 base at J; junction bases unmatched: 3. CDR3 length equals 16 residues. Germline CDR1 SGHNT, CDR2 YYREEE (reference sequence). The DNA of the CDR3 is TGTGCCAGCAGCTTGAATAGCGGGATGAACACCGGGGAGCTGTTTTTT. This encodes CASSLNSGMNTGELFF.

This rearrangement joins TRBV4-2 to TRBJ2-1, with D possibly TRBD2 on 6 matching bases. Trimming removed 4 bases from V and 8 bases from J, with 12 bases in between. Germline V CDR1 and CDR2: LGHNA, YNFKEQ. The CDR3 sequence is 13 residues long. This CDR3 reads CASSPNRGYEQFF. The CDR3 coding sequence is TGTGCCAGCAGCCCGAACCGGGGGTATGAGCAGTTCTTC.

The genes are TRBV7-6 and TRBJ2-7; 8 bases fit TRBD2. V lost 5 bases and J lost 6; bases outside the gene matches: 9. Germline values: CDR1 SGHVS, CDR2 FNYEAQ. CDR3 length: 14 residues. CDR3 coding DNA: TGTGCCAGCAGCCCCCAGAGCGGGAGCACCGAGCAGTACTTC. It specifies CASSPQSGSTEQYF.

The CDR3: CASTLGTGRETQYF. DNA for the CDR3: TGTGCCAGCACTCTCGGGACAGGGAGAGAGACCCAGTACTTC. V gene TRBV2 combines with J gene TRBJ2-5; 9 bases align to TRBD1. J was trimmed by 4 bases and V by 7 bases; bases with no gene match: 7. The CDR3 is made up of 14 amino acids. Germline loops: CDR1 SNHLY, CDR2 FYNNEI. Supplemented by reference TRBV2 and TRBJ2-5, the full variable domain reads EPEVTQTPSHQVTQMGQEVILRCVPISNHLYFYWYRQILGQKVEFLVSFYNNEISEKSEIFDDQFSVERPDGSNFTLKIRSTKLEDSAMYFCASTLGTGRETQYFGPGTRLLVL.

The chain joins TRBV29-1 to TRBJ2-1; D gene uncertain. Germline values: CDR1 SQVTM, CDR2 ANQGSEA. Deletions cut 4 bases from V and 7 bases from J, with 5 bases between. The CDR3 totals 10 residues. The CDR3 DNA reads as TGCAGCGTTGCTGAGAATGAGCAGTTCTTC. This codes for CSVAENEQFF.

The chain employs TRBV5-4 and TRBJ1-2, with TRBD1 matching over 7 bases. CDR1 and CDR2 from the germline V gene are SGHNT and YYREEE (reference sequence). The V gene end was trimmed by 5 bases and the J gene end by 14 bases; junction bases not matched to a gene: 18. CDR3 size: 14 residues. Written as DNA, the CDR3 is TGTGCCAGCAGGCCAGGGGGAGAGAACCTCATGTTAACCTTC. Amino acids: CASRPGGENLMLTF.

The V call is TRBV10-1, the J call TRBJ2-5, with a weak D call TRBD2 (6 bases). The V end lost 2 bases, the J end lost 5 bases, and 15 bases lay between the germline ends. The CDR3 loop spans 15 amino acids. CDR1 is WNHNN and CDR2 is SYGVQD in the germline V gene (reference sequence). The CDR3, as DNA: TGCGCCAGCAGTGAGGTATCTAGCGAAAAGGAGACCCAGTACTTC. Its translation is CASSEVSSEKETQYF.